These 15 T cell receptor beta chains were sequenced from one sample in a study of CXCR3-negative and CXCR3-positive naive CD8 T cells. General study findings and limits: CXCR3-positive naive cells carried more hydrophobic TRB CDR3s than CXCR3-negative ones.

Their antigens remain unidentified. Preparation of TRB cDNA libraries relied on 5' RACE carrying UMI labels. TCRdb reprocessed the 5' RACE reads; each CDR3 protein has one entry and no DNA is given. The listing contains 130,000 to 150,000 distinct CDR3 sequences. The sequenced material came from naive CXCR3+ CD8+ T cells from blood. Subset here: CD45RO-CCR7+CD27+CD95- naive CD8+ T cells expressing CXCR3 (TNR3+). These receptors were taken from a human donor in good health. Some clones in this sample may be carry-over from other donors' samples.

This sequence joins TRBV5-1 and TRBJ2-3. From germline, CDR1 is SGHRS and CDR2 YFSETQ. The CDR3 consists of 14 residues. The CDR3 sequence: CASRGWAPTDTQYF.

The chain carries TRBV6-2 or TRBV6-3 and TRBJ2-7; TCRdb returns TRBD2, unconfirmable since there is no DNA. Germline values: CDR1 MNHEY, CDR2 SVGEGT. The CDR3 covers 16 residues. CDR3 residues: CASSMTSGETLYEQYF.

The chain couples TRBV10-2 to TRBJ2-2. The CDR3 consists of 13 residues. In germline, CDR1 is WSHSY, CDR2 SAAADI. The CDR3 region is CASSAGDTGEVFF.

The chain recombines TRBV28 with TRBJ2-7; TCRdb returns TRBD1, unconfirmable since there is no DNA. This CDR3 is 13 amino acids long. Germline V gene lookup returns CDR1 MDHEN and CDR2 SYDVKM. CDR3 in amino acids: CASSLGQGDEQYF.

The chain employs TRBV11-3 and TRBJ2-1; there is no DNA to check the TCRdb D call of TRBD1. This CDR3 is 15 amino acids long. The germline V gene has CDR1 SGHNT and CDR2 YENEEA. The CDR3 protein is CASSFRGQKDNEQFF.

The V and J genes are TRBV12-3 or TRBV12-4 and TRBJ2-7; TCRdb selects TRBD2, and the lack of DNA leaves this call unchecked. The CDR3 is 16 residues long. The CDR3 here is CASSLGAQGLTYEQYF.

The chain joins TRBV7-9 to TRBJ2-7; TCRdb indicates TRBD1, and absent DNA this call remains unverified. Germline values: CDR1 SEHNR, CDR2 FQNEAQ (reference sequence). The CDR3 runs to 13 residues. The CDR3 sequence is CASSHDRGHEQYF.

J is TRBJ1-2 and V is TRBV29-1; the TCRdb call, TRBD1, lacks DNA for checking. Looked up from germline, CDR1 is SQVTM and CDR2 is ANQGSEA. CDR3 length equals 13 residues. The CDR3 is CSVEVATGRGYTF.

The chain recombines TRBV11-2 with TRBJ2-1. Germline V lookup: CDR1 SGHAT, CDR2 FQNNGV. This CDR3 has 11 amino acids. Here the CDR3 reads CASSLDASKFF.

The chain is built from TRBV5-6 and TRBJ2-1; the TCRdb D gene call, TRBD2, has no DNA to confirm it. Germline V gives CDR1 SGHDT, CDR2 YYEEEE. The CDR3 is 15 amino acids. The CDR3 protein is CASSHQSGNYNEQFF.

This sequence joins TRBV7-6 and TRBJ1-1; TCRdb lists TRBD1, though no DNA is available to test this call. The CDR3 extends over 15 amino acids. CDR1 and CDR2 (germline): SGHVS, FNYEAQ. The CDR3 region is CASSEGQGLNTEAFF.

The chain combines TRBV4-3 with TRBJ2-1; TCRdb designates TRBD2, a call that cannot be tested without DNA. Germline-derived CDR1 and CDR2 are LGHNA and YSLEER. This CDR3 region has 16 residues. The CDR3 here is CASSQDRSGLKNEQFF.

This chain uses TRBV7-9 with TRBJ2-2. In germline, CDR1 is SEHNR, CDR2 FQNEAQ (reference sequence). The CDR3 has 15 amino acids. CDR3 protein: CASSLRQPNTGELFF.

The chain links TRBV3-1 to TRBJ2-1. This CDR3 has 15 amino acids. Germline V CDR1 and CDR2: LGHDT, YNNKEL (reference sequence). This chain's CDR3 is CASSQGDTSYNEQFF.

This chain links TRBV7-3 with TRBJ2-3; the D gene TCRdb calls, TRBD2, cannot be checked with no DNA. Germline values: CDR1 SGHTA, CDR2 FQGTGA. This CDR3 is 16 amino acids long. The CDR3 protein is CASSPTSGMLADTQYF. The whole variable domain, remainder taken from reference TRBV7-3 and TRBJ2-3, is GAGVSQTPSNKVTEKGKYVELRCDPISGHTALYWYRQSLGQGPEFLIYFQGTGAADDSGLPNDRFFAVRPEGSVSTLKIQRTERGDSAVYLCASSPTSGMLADTQYFGPGTRLTVL.